This entry is about one T cell receptor beta chain. Its antigen is not yet known. Per-base qualities were not stored, and no clone one base away is much larger. The data belong to a study of human T cells and chemical hapten exposure (dated by TCRdb to the early 2020s). At the level of the whole study: For sensitization, 2% DPC in acetone was applied to a 2 cm by 2 cm area of upper inner arm skin. Some 29 alopecia patients gave blood for TCR sequencing at one to four time points (pre-sensitization, 2, 6 and 24 weeks). Weekly therapeutic DPC doses were additionally applied to the scalp of patients throughout the roughly 23-week study period. Blood was sampled from patients pre-sensitization (week 0) and at 2, 6 and about 24 weeks after DPC sensitization. The libraries were sequenced as a pool, and the TCR yield per sample differed mostly because of small variations in library volumes within the pool. In alopecia patients, the study followed how the peripheral blood TCR repertoire changed in vivo over primary and secondary sensitization to diphenylcyclopropenone (DPC), a hapten. Patch tests used Finn chambers with 0.01% DPC on the upper back, scored after 6 days by International Contact Dermatitis Research Group standards. Most of the patients in the cohort were female, and the cohort covered alopecia areata with under or over 50% scalp involvement, alopecia totalis and alopecia universalis.

The library was built by means of RACE. The instrument was a NextSeq 500. Library preparation attached unique molecular identifiers to individual cDNA molecules for quantitative, reproducible TCR counting. Both TCR alpha and TCR beta chains were sequenced from each blood RNA sample. Per the authors' processing: The median number of TCRs per sample was roughly 98,000, ranging from 23,224 to 690,600. V, J and CDR3 annotation of the TCR reads was carried out using the Decombinator software suite. For PS versus PT1 abundance plots, all samples were subsampled to the same number of TCRs (28,000). TCRs were defined as expanded if absent before sensitization and observed at least eight times at the 2-week time point. In-frame beta chains were kept once TCRdb had trimmed the public reads at Q25 with fastp and called clones with MiXCR. Rows matching on CDR3 protein sequence are summarized as one entry with the most common DNA and genes. It is TCRdb's table, rather than the study itself, that gives the V and J calls and clone size. The sample profile shows roughly 100,000 distinct CDR3 sequences; under 35% of them were found once. Around 2.5% of the sample is taken by the ten largest.

Explained via the paper, the time point label denotes: patch test 3, about 24 weeks after DPC sensitization. The label giving this sample's treatment or condition can be read as: therapeutic diphenylcyclopropenone sensitization with weekly scalp DPC. Blood at each patch-test visit was drawn before the patch test was applied. Patients were considered eligible if aged 18 to 70, diagnosed with alopecia and deemed suitable for DPC therapy, and patients were excluded if pregnant. Total RNA was extracted from unfractionated whole blood that had been collected in Tempus Blood RNA tubes. The full study reports these points: No change with DPC sensitization was found in the number of TCRs above 1 in 1000 frequency, and no evidence of global repertoire structure alterations was found. Because every patient had alopecia, a presumed autoimmune disease, the patients' immune response might differ from that of healthy individuals. Expanded TCRs formed significantly more large CDR3 similarity clusters than pre-sensitization or healthy control sets, consistent with antigen-driven responses. Repeated subsampling changed both the strength of the expansion versus patch-test correlation and the threshold at which that correlation became significant. Patch test score correlated positively with the number of PT1 expanded TCRs, reaching significance at thresholds 8, 16 and 32 but not at 4.

CDR1 and CDR2, per the germline V gene, are MDHEN and SYDVKM. CDR3 length: 15 amino acids, cysteine to phenylalanine. The only DNA kept is the CDR3, 45 bases in frame from the first base. A distance of 17 bases separates the germline ends of V and J, which lose 3 bases and 8 bases respectively. This receptor was taken from a man aged 35 to 55 with alopecia areata. Some clones in this sample may be carry-over from other donors' samples. The specimen was whole blood, collected in connection with sensitization to the hapten diphenylcyclopropenone (DPC). The V gene is TRBV28 and the J gene is TRBJ2-1, with no D gene named confidently. The base sequence is TGTGCCAGCAGTTTCCGCTCTTCACGCGTGGATGAGCAGTTCTTC. The translation is CASSFRSSRVDEQFF.